These 22 T cell receptor beta chains were all obtained from the same sample, sequenced in a study of blood T cells in healthy people across ages. Primers used in a second PCR of roughly 6 to 11 cycles were a sample-barcoded 5' primer and a J-beta primer mix. TCRdb redid the calling of the 5' RACE reads with MiXCR, one entry per CDR3 protein. The sample lists roughly 700,000 distinct CDR3 sequences, about a third seen once, with 15% in the top ten. The sample taken for sequencing was blood. Receptors were obtained from a woman older than 75 in good health.

The sample holds many counts of this clonotype. The chain joins TRBV29-1 to TRBJ2-5; no reliable D call. Germline V gene sequence: CDR1 SQVTM, CDR2 ANQGSEA. V lost 7 bases, J lost 2 bases, and 8 bases lay in between. This CDR3 contains 11 residues. DNA for the CDR3: TGCAGCGGGTCTACACAAGAGACCCAGTACTTC. This codes for CSGSTQETQYF. The whole variable domain, filled in from reference TRBV29-1 and TRBJ2-5, reads SAVISQKPSRDICQRGTSLTIQCQVDSQVTMMFWYRQQPGQSLTLIATANQGSEATYESGFVIDKFPISRPNLTFSTLTVSNMSPEDSSIYLCSGSTQETQYFGPGTRLLVL.

Concerning this clonotype: Possible read error: a much larger clone is one base away. V gene TRBV18 combines with J gene TRBJ2-5; the D is unclear. CDR3 length: 12 residues. Germline V gene data show CDR1 as KGHSH and CDR2 as LQKENI. Trimming took off 2 bases at V and 4 bases at J, with 5 bases between the two ends. The DNA for the CDR3 is TGTGCCAGCTCACCAAATGCAGAGACCCAGTACTTC. Translated, it gives CASSPNAETQYF.

This clonotype was seen only once. The chain recombines TRBV7-3 with TRBJ1-2; D unclear. Trimming took 5 bases from V and 4 from J, leaving 11 bases between them. From germline, CDR1 is SGHTA and CDR2 FQGTGA. This CDR3 spans 13 amino acids. The CDR3 region is CASSPGDGYGYTF. The DNA for the CDR3 is TGTGCCAGCAGCCCCGGTGATGGCTATGGCTACACCTTC.

Note on this clonotype: It may be a read error: a sequence one base away is much more abundant. J is TRBJ2-5 and V is TRBV13, with 7 positions matching TRBD1. V lost 2 bases to trimming and J lost 11 bases; unmatched junction nucleotides: 11. This CDR3 comprises 14 residues. Per the germline V gene, CDR1 is PRHDT and CDR2 is FYEKMQ (reference sequence). CDR3 sequence reads: CASSLRQGARKQYF. CDR3 in DNA: TGTGCCAGCAGCTTAAGACAGGGAGCGAGGAAGCAGTACTTC.

This clonotype was seen a single time. Sequence at one end of the junction differs from germline and may be a read error. The chain uses TRBV5-1 and TRBJ2-7; 12 bases map to TRBD1. Germline assignment: CDR1 SGHRS and CDR2 YFSETQ. CDR3 length equals 16 residues. The CDR3 loop is CAGSLGDRGLHYEQYF. Here the CDR3 DNA reads TGCGCCGGCAGCTTGGGGGACAGGGGGCTCCACTACGAGCAGTACTTC.

The CDR3 DNA follows: TGTGCCAGCAGCCCCGAGTGGCGACGGGAATACGAGCAGTACTTC. It specifies CASSPEWRREYEQYF. The chain links TRBV11-1 to TRBJ2-7; D may be TRBD2 (5 bases). The V end lost 5 bases, the J end lost 4 bases, and 18 bases lay between the germline ends. This CDR3 region has 15 residues. Looked up from germline, CDR1 is SGHAT and CDR2 is FQDESV (reference sequence).

This clonotype was counted at least ten times. The genes are TRBV4-2 and TRBJ1-2; 9 bases are shared with TRBD1. CDR3 length equals 16 residues. The V gene end was trimmed by 0 bases and the J gene end by 2 bases; junction bases not matched to a gene: 4. Germline V gives CDR1 LGHNA, CDR2 YNFKEQ. CDR3 residues: CASSQDNRGPNYGYTF. CDR3 sequence (DNA): TGTGCCAGCAGCCAAGACAACAGGGGGCCAAACTATGGCTACACCTTC.

This clonotype has a count of ten or more. The rearrangement joins TRBV9 to TRBJ1-6; no reliable D call. The CDR3 length is 15 residues. The ends were cut back, 3 bases at V and 1 base at J, with 8 bases in the middle. Germline V gene sequence: CDR1 SGDLS, CDR2 YYNGEE. The CDR3 loop reads CASSADASYNSPLHF. The CDR3, as DNA: TGTGCCAGCAGCGCGGACGCGTCCTATAATTCACCCCTCCACTTT.

This clonotype occurred a few times. V usage is TRBV7-2 and J usage is TRBJ1-2; D gene uncertain. The V and J ends lost 5 bases and 7 bases respectively, with 17 bases between them. This CDR3 region has 14 residues. CDR1 is SGHTA, CDR2 FQGNSA, per germline. This CDR3 reads CASSPRPGVCGYTF. The CDR3, as DNA: TGTGCCAGCAGCCCGAGACCCGGGGTTTGTGGCTACACCTTC.

This clonotype has just a few counts. The rearrangement links TRBV10-2 to TRBJ1-1; D gene uncertain. V lost 9 bases and J 4 bases, leaving 21 bases between the germline ends. CDR1 is WSHSY, CDR2 SAAADI, per germline. This CDR3 is built from 15 residues. The CDR3 protein is CASILGSGRPTEAFF. The CDR3 bases are TGCGCCAGTATCCTAGGAAGCGGACGGCCCACTGAAGCTTTCTTT.

This clonotype has ten or more counts. The V call is TRBV5-1, the J call TRBJ2-5; D tentatively fits TRBD1 or TRBD2 (5 bases each). Germline lookup yields CDR1 SGHRS and CDR2 YFSETQ. The CDR3 covers 14 residues. The ends were cut back, 5 bases at V and 5 bases at J, with 16 bases in the middle. Written as DNA, the CDR3 is TGCGCCAGCAGATTGTTCGGGGCGCGGGAGACCCAGTACTTC. Protein sequence: CASRLFGARETQYF.

This clonotype was detected only a few times. The genes are TRBV20-1 and TRBJ2-7, with no clear D. Germline CDR1 DFQATT, CDR2 SNEGSKA (reference sequence). CDR3 length: 13 amino acids. The CDR3 sequence: CSLLDSSLHEQYF. The CDR3 nucleotides are TGCAGCTTACTCGACTCCTCCCTCCACGAGCAGTACTTC.

The chain joins TRBV28 to TRBJ2-4, with D perhaps TRBD2 (6 bases). Germline values: CDR1 MDHEN, CDR2 SYDVKM. This CDR3 comprises 16 residues. Trimming removed 3 bases at V and 7 bases at J, with 19 bases between. The CDR3, as DNA: TGTGCCAGCAGTTTCTCGCTCGGGGGTCGGGTGAACATTCAGTACTTC. Protein sequence: CASSFSLGGRVNIQYF.

This clonotype was seen a handful of times. The V call is TRBV7-3, the J call TRBJ1-1, with a weak D call TRBD1 (5 bases). The V and J ends lost 1 base and 5 bases respectively, with 14 bases between them. CDR3 length equals 15 residues. The germline V gene encodes CDR1 SGHTA and CDR2 FQGTGA. The CDR3 loop is CASSLNGGPWTEAFF. The CDR3 nucleotides read TGTGCCAGCAGCTTAAATGGGGGTCCGTGGACTGAAGCTTTCTTT.

V and J are TRBV5-1 and TRBJ1-4, with 10 positions matching TRBD1. The CDR3 totals 17 residues. V lost 5 bases and J lost 3; bases outside the gene matches: 10. Germline lookup yields CDR1 SGHRS and CDR2 YFSETQ. The chain's CDR3 is CASSFVPGQGPNEKLFF. DNA for the CDR3: TGCGCCAGCAGTTTCGTCCCGGGACAGGGGCCTAATGAAAAACTGTTTTTT.

This clonotype has a count of ten or more. This sequence joins TRBV11-3 and TRBJ2-3; 8 nucleotides agree with TRBD1. This CDR3 contains 14 residues. The germline V gene encodes CDR1 SGHNT and CDR2 YENEEA. Trimming cost V 5 bases and J 7 bases; bases outside gene matches: 8. In DNA form, the CDR3 reads TGTGCCAGCAGCCCCGGACAGGGATCAAATACGCAGTATTTT. As protein: CASSPGQGSNTQYF.

Ten or more counts support this clonotype. J is TRBJ2-7 and V is TRBV7-9; D is perhaps TRBD1 (6 bases). Trimming shortened V by 2 bases and J by 1 base, and 9 bases separated the two germline ends. The CDR3 loop spans 14 amino acids. The germline CDR1 and CDR2 sequences are SEHNR and FQNEAQ (reference sequence). CDR3 bases: TGTGCCAGCAGCTTAAACACAGGGTCCTACGAGCAGTACTTC. It specifies CASSLNTGSYEQYF.

This chain joins TRBV20-1 and TRBJ2-7; the D gene is possibly TRBD2 (6 bases). The length of the CDR3 is 14 residues. With 4 bases removed from V and 0 bases from J, the gap between germline ends came to 13 bases. The V gene's germline CDR1 is DFQATT and CDR2 SNEGSKA (reference sequence). The CDR3 here is CSATGLVVSYEQYF. The CDR3 DNA is TGCAGTGCTACGGGACTGGTCGTCTCCTACGAGCAGTACTTC.

Comment on this clonotype: Germline and junction disagree at one end, which may indicate a read error. The chain recombines TRBV7-9 with TRBJ2-3; D is ambiguous. The CDR3 runs 19 residues. The germline CDR1 and CDR2 sequences are SEHNR and FQNEAQ (reference sequence). In DNA form, the CDR3 reads TGTGCCAGCATCCGGAACGGGCGGCTCCCTCGGTTCCAAAGTGGTACGCAATATTTT. Translation gives CASIRNGRLPRFQSGTQYF.

The chain has TRBV20-1 and TRBJ2-5, with D possibly being TRBD1 (6 bases). Germline values: CDR1 DFQATT, CDR2 SNEGSKA (reference sequence). This CDR3 has 11 amino acids. In nucleotides, the CDR3 is TGCAGCGGGACAATCCAAGAGACCCAGTACTTC. Translating gives CSGTIQETQYF.

At least ten counts were recorded for this clonotype. The chain has TRBV9 and TRBJ2-6; D is perhaps TRBD1 (5 bases). The germline V gene has CDR1 SGDLS and CDR2 YYNGEE. The CDR3 is 16 amino acids. V was clipped by 5 bases and J by 0 bases, with 12 bases between them. CDR3 sequence (DNA): TGTGCCAGCAGAGGGGAATCCCTCTCTGGGGCCAACGTCCTGACTTTC. It encodes CASRGESLSGANVLTF.

Comment on this clonotype: Because the CDR3 is missing its conserved closing phenylalanine or tryptophan, this is likely a read error. V usage is TRBV6-2 or TRBV6-3 and J usage is TRBJ2-5, with 9 bases lining up with TRBD2. The J call may be faulty, since TRBJ2-1 better matches the DNA end. The CDR3 covers 16 residues. Germline V lookup: CDR1 MNHEY, CDR2 SVGEGT. CDR3 DNA sequence: TGTGCCAGCAGTTACGGGTCTAGCGGGGATAAAGAGACCCAGTTCGTC. This gives the protein CASSYGSSGDKETQFV.